This TCR beta chain was captured in a study of CD8+ T cells in alopecia areata. Study overall: By percentage of affected scalp area, the severity of treated patients was scored. Notes on the study in general: Tofacitinib significantly decreased scalp clonality and expanded CD8+ clones among top 100. Many expanded lesional clones remained in scalp and blood on tofacitinib.

Treatment defined: oral pan-JAK inhibitor, 5-10 mg twice daily. Sorting of CD4+ and CD8+ T cells was performed on PBMCs. Germline-derived CDR1 and CDR2 are LNHDA and SQIVND (reference sequence). With 10 bases removed from V and 2 bases from J, the gap between germline ends came to 18 bases. The CDR3 has 15 amino acids. This clone was observed a few times. Its antigen remains unidentified. RNA extraction and reverse transcription yielded cDNA as sequencing template. Measured with immunoSEQ multiplex PCR; TCRdb has only the in-frame clones, and not every one. In the table there are nearly 200,000 clones, more than 45% of which are singletons.

The V and J genes are TRBV19 and TRBJ1-5; the D gene is possibly TRBD1 (6 bases). The source material was CD4+ T cells sorted from blood, sampled at week 24, from a patient treated with tofacitinib. This clonotype originated in a human donor with alopecia areata. In DNA form, the CDR3 reads TGTGCCACTAATAGCCCTTCAGGGGGCAATCAGCCCCAGCATTTT. Protein: CATNSPSGGNQPQHF.